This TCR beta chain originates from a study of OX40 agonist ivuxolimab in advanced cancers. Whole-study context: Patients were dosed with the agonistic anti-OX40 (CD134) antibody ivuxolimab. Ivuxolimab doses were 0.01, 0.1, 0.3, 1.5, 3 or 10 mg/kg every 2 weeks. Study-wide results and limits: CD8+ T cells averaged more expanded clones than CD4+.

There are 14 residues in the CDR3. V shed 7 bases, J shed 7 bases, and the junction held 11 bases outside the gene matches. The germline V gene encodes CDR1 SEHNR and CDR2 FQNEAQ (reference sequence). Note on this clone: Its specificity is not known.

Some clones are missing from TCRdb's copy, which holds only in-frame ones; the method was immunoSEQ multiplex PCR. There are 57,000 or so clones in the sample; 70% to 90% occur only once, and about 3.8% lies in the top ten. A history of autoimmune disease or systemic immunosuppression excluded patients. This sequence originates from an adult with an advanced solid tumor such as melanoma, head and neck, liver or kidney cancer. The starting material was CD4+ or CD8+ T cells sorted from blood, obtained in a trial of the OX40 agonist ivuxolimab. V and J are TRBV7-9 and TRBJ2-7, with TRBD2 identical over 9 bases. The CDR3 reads CASTTGDSGREQYF. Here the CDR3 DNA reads TGTGCCAGCACTACAGGGGACAGCGGGAGGGAGCAGTACTTC. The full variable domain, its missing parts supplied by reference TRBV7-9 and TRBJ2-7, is DTGVSQNPRHKITKRGQNVTFRCDPISEHNRLYWYRQTLGQGPEFLTYFQNEAQLEKSRLLSDRFSAERPKGSFSTLEIQRTEQGDSAMYLCASTTGDSGREQYFGPGTRLTVT.